The source of this T cell receptor (beta chain) is a study of tissue T cells after allogeneic stem cell transplantation. Generated by immunoSEQ multiplex PCR, the TCRdb table keeps only in-frame clones and is missing some. The table has roughly 8,600 clones, 36% seen once. The study, taken as a whole, reports: Shared clones across patients were few; motif clustering revealed tissue-specific shared signatures. Sampling depth was limited, and the cohort was small and clinically varied. In patients and mice, blood and spleen missed much of tissue repertoire.

Time point specified: mouse harvest day 14 after allogeneic transplant. Each mouse received 10^7 T-cell-depleted marrow cells plus 10^6 splenic CD5+ T cells by tail vein. This mouse GVHD model was MHC-mismatched B6 to BALB/c, profiled day 7 or 14. Trimming took off 6 bases at V and 0 bases at J, with 8 bases between the two ends. The germline V gene has CDR1 KGHPV and CDR2 FQNQEV (reference sequence). The CDR3 sequence is 14 residues long. By proportion, this clone is medium-sized. Its antigen is still unknown. Genes and germline come from the mouse. The read finishes 1 residue shy of the CDR3 end, and the germline J gene is used to complete it. This same CDR3 is encoded by further DNA sequences in the sample.

The V and J genes are TRBV26 and TRBJ2-2; D is possibly TRBD1 (5 bases). The sample consisted of skin. This clonotype originated in a female BALB/c mouse given C57BL/6 T cells with graft-versus-host disease after an allogeneic hematopoietic cell transplant. This CDR3 is CASSLTANTGQLYF. The sequenced CDR3 bases are TGTGCCAGCAGCCTGACAGCAAACACCGGGCAGCTCTAC.